This TCR beta chain was documented in a study of blood T cell repertoires in COVID-19. Study in general: Donors in the United States, Italy and Spain gave samples during acute or convalescent COVID-19. T cells, B-cell-depleted T cells, or PBMCs supplied cDNA or gDNA.

V lost 4 bases, J lost 2 bases, and 13 bases lay in between. The CDR3 contains 14 residues. The germline V gene has CDR1 SGHNT and CDR2 YYREEE (reference sequence). As processed by the authors: Reference gene primers were amplified, and this amplification served to estimate nucleated cell counts. Profiling relied on immunoSEQ multiplex PCR, and the TCRdb table lists in-frame clones only, not all of them. V, J and clone size are taken as reported in that table, and D and trimming were inferred from the DNA itself. The table lists around 290,000 clones, around 87% of them singletons. The clonotype was recovered from a woman aged 45-65 years who had recovered from COVID-19. The rearrangement uses TRBV5-4 and TRBJ2-7, with D perhaps TRBD1 (6 bases). Sequencing was done on a sample of peripheral blood. The CDR3 DNA is TGTGCCAGCAGCGAACAGGGTGGGCCCTACGAGCAGTACTTC. Translation gives CASSEQGGPYEQYF.